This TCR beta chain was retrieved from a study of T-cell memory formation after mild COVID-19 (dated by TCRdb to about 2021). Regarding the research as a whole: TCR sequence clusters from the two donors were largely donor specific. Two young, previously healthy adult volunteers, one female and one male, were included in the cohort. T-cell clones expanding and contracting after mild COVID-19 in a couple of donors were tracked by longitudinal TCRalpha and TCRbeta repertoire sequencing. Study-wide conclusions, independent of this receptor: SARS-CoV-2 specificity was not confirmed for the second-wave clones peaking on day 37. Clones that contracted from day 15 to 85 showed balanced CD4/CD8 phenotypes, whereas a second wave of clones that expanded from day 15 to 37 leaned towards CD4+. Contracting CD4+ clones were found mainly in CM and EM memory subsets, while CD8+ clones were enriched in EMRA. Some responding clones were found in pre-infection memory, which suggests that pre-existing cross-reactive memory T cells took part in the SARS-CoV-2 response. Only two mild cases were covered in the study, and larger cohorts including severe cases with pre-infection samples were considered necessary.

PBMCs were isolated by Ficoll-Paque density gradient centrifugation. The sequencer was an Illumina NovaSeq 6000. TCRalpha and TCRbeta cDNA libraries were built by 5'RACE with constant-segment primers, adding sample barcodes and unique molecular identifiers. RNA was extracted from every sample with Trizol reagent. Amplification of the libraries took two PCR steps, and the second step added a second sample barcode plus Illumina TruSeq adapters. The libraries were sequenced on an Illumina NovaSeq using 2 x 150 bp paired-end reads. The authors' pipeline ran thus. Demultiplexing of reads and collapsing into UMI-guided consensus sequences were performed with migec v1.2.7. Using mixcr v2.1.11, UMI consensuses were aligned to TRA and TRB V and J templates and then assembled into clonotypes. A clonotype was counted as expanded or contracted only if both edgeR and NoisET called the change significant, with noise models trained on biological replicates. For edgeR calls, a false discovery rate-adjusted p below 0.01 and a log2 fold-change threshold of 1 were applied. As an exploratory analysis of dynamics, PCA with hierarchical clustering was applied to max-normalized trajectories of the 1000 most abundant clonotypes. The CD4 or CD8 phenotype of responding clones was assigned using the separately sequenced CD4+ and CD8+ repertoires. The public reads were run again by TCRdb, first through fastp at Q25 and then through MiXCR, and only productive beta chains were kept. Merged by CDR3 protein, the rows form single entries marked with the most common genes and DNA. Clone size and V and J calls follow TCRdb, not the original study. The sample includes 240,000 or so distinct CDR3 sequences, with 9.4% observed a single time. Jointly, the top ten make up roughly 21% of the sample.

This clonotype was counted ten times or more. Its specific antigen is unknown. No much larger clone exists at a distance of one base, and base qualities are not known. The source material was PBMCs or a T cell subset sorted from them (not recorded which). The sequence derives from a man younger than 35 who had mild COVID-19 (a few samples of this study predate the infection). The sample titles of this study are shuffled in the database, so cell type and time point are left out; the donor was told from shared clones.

The bases are TGTGCCAGCTCACCACCGGCTCCAGGGGAGGTTGGTGAGCAGTTCTTC. The encoded protein is CASSPPAPGEVGEQFF. The receptor chain draws on TRBV18 and TRBJ2-1; the D call is possibly TRBD1 or TRBD2, each sharing 6 bases. The CDR3 covers 16 residues, taking in both the cysteine and the phenylalanine. Only the CDR3 DNA stays, 48 bases, in frame from base 1. V and J lose 0 bases and 9 bases, and a span of 18 bases separates them. CDR1 KGHSH and CDR2 LQKENI are derived from the germline V gene.